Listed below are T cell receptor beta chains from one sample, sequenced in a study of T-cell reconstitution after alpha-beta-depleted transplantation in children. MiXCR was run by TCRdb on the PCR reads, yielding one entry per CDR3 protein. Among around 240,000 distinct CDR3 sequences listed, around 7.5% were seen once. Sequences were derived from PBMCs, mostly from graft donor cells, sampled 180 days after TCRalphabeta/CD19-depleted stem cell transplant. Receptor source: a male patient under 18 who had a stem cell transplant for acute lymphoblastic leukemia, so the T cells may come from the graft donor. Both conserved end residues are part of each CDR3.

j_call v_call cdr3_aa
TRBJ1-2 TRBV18 CASSPADYGYTF
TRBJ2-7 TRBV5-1 CASSFGLACTYEQYF
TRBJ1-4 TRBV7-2 CASSPDRVRDEKLFF
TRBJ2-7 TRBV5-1 CASTQFIRDRSYEQYF
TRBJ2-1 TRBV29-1 CSVSWSTSGASYNEQFF
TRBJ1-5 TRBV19 CASRTESNQPQHF
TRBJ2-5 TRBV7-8 CASSLEEGRETQYF
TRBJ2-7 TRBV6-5 CASSYSSIGPYEQYF
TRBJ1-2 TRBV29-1 CSVGGNGYTF
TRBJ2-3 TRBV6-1 CASRGSTLAGGLADTQYF
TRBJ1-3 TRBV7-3 CASSLRKGAPGNTIYF
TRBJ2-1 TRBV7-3 CASSLGQNNEQFF
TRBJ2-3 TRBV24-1 CATSVSGVQDTQYF
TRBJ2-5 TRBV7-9 CAGRSGSMTQYF
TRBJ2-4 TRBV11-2 CASSLVGKQLIQYF
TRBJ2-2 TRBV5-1 CASSLSGANTGELFF